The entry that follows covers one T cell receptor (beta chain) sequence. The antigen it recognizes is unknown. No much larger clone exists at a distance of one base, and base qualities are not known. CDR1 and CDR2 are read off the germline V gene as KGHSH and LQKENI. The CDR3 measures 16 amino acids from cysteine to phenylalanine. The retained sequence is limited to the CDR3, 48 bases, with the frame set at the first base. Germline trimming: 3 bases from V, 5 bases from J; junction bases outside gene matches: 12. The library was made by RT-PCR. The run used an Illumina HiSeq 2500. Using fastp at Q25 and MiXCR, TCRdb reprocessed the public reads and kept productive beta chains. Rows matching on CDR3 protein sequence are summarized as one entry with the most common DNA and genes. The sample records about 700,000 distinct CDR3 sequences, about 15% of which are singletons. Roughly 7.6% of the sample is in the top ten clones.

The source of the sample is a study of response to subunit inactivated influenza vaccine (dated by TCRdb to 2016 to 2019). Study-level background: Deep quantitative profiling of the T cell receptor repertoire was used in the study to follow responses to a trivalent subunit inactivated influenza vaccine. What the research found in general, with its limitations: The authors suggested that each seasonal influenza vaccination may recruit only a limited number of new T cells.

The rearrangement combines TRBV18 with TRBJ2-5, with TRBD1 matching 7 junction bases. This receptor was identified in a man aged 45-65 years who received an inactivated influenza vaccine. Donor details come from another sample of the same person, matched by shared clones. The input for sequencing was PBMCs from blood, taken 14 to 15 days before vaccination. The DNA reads TGTGCCAGCTCACCGCCTCCGGGACAGATTGAGGAGACCCAGTACTTC. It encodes CASSPPPGQIEETQYF. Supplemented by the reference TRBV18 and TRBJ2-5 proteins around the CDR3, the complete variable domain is NAGVMQNPRHLVRRRGQEARLRCSPMKGHSHVYWYRQLPEEGLKFMVYLQKENIIDESGMPKERFSAEFPKEGPSILRIQQVVRGDSAAYFCASSPPPGQIEETQYFGPGTRLLVL.